This TCR beta chain was observed in a study of blood T cell repertoires in COVID-19. Germline trimming cut 5 bases from V and 9 bases from J; bases unmatched to any gene: 4. The CDR3 contains 12 residues. Germline V gene data show CDR1 as LNHDA and CDR2 as SQIVND (reference sequence). Original analysis: The assay estimated nucleated cells by amplifying reference gene primers. The protocol was immunoSEQ multiplex PCR, while the TCRdb copy is restricted to in-frame clones and leaves out a portion. For V, J and clone size, that table is used; D and trimming come from the DNA. Among some 180,000 clones listed, 83% were seen once.

This rearrangement joins TRBV19 to TRBJ1-5, with 7 bases lining up with TRBD1. Material for sequencing was peripheral blood. The source is a woman in her sixties or seventies who had recovered from COVID-19. The CDR3 nucleotides read TGTGCCAGTAGTGTTCAGGGGGGGCCCCAGCATTTT. Translation: CASSVQGGPQHF.